This T cell receptor (beta chain) stems from a study of blood T cell repertoires in COVID-19. Data came from immunoSEQ multiplex PCR; TCRdb stores just in-frame clones and leaves some out. The table includes some 150,000 clones, roughly four fifths detected once. Between the trimmed V and J ends, which lost 6 bases and 4 bases, there was a span of 21 bases. Germline CDR1 and CDR2: MNHEY and SMNVEV (reference sequence). This CDR3 is built from 16 residues. V usage is TRBV27 and J usage is TRBJ1-2, with D possibly TRBD1 on 5 matching bases. The sample comprised peripheral blood. This sequence originates from a woman aged 55-75 years with COVID-19, enrolled during active disease. CDR3 residues: CASRRGGVGFGYGYTF. The CDR3 DNA reads as TGTGCCAGCAGAAGGGGAGGGGTAGGTTTTGGCTATGGCTACACCTTC.